Sequencing of this T cell receptor beta chain was carried out in a study of blood T cell repertoires in COVID-19. In the study overall: PBMCs, B-cell-depleted T cells, or T cells provided the cDNA or gDNA that made up the material.

Original handling: It was from reference gene primer amplification that nucleated cell counts were estimated. Method: immunoSEQ multiplex PCR; TCRdb's copy keeps in-frame clones and lacks some. V, J and clone size were drawn from that table, and D and trimming were deduced from the DNA. The table records 200,000 to 250,000 clones, 88% of them present only once. The CDR3 has 16 amino acids. The sequence derives from a woman between 45 and 65 years old with acute COVID-19. V usage is TRBV21-1 and J usage is TRBJ2-6; TRBD2 is taken as the D call from the table, unchecked against the DNA. TRBV21-1 is classified as a pseudogene. Sequencing was carried out using PBMCs or T cells enriched from blood (not recorded which). The CDR3 region is CASSKKGRSGANVLTF. The CDR3 coding sequence is TGTGCCAGCAGCAAAAAAGGGAGGTCTGGGGCCAACGTCCTGACTTTC.